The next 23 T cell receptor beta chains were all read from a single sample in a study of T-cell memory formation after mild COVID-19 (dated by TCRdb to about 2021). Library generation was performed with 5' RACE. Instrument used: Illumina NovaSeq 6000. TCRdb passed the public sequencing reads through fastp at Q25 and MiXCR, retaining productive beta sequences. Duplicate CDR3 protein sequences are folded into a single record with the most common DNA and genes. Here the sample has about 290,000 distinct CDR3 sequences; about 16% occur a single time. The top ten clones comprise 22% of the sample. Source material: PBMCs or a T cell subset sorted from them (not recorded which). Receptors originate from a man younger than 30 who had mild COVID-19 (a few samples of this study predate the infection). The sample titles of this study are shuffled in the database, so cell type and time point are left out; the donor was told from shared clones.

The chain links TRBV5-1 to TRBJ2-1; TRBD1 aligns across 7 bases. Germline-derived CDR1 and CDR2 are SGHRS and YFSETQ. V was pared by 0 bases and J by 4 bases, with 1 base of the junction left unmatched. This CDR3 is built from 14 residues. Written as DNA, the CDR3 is TGCGCCAGCAGCTTGGAGGGACAGTACAATGAGCAGTTCTTC. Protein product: CASSLEGQYNEQFF.

CDR3 residues: CASSGTGIQYF. The DNA for the CDR3 is TGTGCCAGTAGCGGGACAGGCATTCAGTACTTC. This chain connects TRBV19 to TRBJ2-4, with 8 bases that match TRBD1. Germline lookup yields CDR1 LNHDA and CDR2 SQIVND (reference sequence). The CDR3 has 11 residues. V dropped 6 bases and J dropped 9; count of bases not matched to a gene: 1.

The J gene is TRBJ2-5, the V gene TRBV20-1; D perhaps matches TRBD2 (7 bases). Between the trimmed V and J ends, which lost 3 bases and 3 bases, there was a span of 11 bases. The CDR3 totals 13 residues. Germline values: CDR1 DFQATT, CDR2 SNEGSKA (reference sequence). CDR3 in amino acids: CSASGGPEETQYF. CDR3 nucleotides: TGCAGTGCTAGCGGGGGGCCCGAAGAGACCCAGTACTTC.

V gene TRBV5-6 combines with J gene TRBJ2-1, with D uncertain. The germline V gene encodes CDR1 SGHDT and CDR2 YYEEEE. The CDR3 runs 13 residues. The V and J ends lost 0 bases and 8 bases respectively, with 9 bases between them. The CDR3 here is CASSLEVGDEQFF. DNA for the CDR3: TGTGCCAGCAGCTTGGAGGTCGGCGATGAGCAGTTCTTC.

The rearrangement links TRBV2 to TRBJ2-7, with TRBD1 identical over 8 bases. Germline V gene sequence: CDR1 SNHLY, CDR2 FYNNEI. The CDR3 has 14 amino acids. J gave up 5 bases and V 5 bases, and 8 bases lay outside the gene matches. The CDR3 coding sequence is TGTGCCAGCAGTAGTTGGACAGGGCTAAACGAGCAGTACTTC. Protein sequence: CASSSWTGLNEQYF.

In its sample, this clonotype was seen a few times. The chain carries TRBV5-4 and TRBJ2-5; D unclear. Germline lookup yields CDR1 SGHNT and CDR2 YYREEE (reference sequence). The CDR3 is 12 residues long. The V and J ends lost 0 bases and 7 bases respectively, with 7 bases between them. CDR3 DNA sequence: TGTGCCAGCAGCTTGGACGCCGGGACCCAGTACTTC. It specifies CASSLDAGTQYF.

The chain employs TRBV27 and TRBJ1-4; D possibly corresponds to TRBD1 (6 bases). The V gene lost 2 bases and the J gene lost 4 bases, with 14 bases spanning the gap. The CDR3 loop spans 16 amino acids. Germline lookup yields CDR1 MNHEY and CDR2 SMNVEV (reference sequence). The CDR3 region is CASSLAGQYYNEKLFF. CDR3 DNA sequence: TGTGCCAGCAGTTTAGCCGGACAGTACTATAATGAAAAACTGTTTTTT.

DNA for the CDR3: TGTGCCAGCAGTCCTTCCATGGTCACTGAAGCTTTCTTT. Translating it yields CASSPSMVTEAFF. The chain is built from TRBV12-3 or TRBV12-4 and TRBJ1-1, with D unclear. Trimming took 5 bases from V and 4 from J, leaving 11 bases between them. The CDR3 is made up of 13 amino acids.

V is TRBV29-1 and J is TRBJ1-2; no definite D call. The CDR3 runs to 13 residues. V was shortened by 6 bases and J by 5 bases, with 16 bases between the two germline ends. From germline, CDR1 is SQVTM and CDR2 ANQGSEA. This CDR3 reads CSVAARGGYGYTF. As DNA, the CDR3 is TGCAGCGTCGCCGCCCGGGGTGGGTATGGCTACACCTTC.

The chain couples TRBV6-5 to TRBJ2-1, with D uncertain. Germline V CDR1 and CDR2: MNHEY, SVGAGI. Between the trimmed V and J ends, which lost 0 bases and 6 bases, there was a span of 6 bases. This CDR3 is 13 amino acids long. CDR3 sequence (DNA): TGTGCCAGCAGTTACTCGTTGATCAATGAGCAGTTCTTC. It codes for CASSYSLINEQFF.

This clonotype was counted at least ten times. The CDR3 DNA is TGTGCCAGCAGCTTGGACCCTAATTCACCCCTCCACTTT. It codes for CASSLDPNSPLHF. V and J are TRBV7-2 and TRBJ1-6; D uncertain. The CDR3 spans 13 residues. Germline CDR1 is SGHTA and CDR2 is FQGNSA. V lost 3 bases to trimming and J lost 6 bases, with 6 bases between them.

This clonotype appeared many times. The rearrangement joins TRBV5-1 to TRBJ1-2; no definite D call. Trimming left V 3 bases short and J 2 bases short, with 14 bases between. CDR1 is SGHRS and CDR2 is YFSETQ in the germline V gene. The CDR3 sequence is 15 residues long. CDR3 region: CASSSDGRANYGYTF. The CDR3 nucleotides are TGCGCCAGCAGCTCGGATGGACGGGCGAACTATGGCTACACCTTC.

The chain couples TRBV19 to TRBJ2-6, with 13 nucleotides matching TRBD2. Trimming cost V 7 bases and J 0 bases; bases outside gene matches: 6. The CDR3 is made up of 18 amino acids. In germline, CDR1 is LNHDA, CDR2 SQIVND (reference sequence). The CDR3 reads CASTGLAGDISGANVLTF. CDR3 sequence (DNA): TGTGCCAGTACCGGACTAGCGGGGGACATCTCTGGGGCCAACGTCCTGACTTTC.

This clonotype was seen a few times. CDR3 residues: CASSEAGTGGYSPLHF. In DNA form, the CDR3 reads TGTGCCAGCAGTGAAGCCGGGACAGGGGGCTATTCACCCCTCCACTTT. The chain is built from TRBV25-1 and TRBJ1-6; 12 bases match TRBD1. After removal of 2 bases from V and 8 bases from J, the junction contained 4 bases not matched to a gene. Germline CDR1 is MGHDK and CDR2 is SYGVNS. This CDR3 region has 16 residues.

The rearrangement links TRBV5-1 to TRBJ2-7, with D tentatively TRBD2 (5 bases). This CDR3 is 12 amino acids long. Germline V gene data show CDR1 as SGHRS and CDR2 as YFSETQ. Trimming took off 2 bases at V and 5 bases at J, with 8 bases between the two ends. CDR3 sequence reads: CASSLGLNEQYF. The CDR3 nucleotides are TGCGCCAGCAGCTTAGGACTCAACGAGCAGTACTTC.

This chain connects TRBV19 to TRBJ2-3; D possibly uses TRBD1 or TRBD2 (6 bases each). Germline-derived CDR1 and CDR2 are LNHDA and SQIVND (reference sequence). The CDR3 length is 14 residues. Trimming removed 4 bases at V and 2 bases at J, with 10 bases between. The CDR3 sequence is CASSKTGATDTQYF. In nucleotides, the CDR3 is TGTGCCAGTAGTAAAACGGGGGCCACAGATACGCAGTATTTT.

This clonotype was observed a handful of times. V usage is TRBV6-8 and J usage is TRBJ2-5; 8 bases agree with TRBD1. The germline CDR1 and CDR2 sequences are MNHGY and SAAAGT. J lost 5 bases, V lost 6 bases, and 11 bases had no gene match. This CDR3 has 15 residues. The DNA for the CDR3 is TGTGCCAGCAGACTACCGCCGACAGGGGTTGAGACCCAGTACTTC. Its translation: CASRLPPTGVETQYF.

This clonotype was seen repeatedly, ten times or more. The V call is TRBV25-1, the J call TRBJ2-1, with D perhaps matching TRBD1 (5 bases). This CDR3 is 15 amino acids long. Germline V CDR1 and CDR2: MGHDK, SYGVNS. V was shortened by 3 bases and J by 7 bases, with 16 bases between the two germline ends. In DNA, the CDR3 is TGTGCCAGCAGTGATTGGGGCGGAAAGGGAAATGAGCAGTTCTTC. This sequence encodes CASSDWGGKGNEQFF.

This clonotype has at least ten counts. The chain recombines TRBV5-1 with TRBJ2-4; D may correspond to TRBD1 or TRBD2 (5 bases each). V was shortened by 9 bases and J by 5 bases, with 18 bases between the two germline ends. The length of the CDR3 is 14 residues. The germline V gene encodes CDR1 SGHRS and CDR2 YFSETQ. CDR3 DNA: TGCGCCACCCGGGGCGATCCTCACGAAAACATTCAGTACTTC. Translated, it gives CATRGDPHENIQYF.

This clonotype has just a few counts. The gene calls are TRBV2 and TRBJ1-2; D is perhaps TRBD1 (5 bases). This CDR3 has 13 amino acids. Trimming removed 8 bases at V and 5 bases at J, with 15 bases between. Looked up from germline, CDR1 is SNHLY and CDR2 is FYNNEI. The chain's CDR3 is CASRLPGRYGYTF. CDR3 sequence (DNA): TGTGCCAGCCGATTACCGGGACGGTATGGCTACACCTTC.

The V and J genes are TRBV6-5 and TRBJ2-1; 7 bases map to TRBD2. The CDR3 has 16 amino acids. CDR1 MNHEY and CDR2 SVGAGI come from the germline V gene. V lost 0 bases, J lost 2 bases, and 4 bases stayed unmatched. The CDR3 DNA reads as TGTGCCAGCAGTTACTCGGTGGGACTACCCTACAATGAGCAGTTCTTC. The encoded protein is CASSYSVGLPYNEQFF.

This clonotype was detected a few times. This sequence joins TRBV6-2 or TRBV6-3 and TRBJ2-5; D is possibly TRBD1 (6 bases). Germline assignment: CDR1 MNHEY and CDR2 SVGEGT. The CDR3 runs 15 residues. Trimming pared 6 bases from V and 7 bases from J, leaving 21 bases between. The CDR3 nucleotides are TGTGCCAGCAGCACCGTCGACAGGCCGACAAGGACCCAGTACTTC. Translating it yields CASSTVDRPTRTQYF.

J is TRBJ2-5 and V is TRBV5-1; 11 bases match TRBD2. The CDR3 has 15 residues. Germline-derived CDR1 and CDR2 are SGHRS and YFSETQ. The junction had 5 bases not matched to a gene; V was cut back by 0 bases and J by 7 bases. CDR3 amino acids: CASSLETSGAGTQYF. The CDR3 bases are TGCGCCAGCAGCTTGGAGACTAGCGGGGCAGGGACCCAGTACTTC.